This is a list of T cell receptor beta chains from one sample in a study of T-cell reconstitution after alpha-beta-depleted transplantation in children. TCRdb passed the PCR reads through MiXCR, listing each CDR3 protein once. Of some 640,000 distinct CDR3 sequences listed, around a sixth are singletons. Sample: PBMCs from the stem cell graft donor, taken from the stem cell graft. Receptors were obtained from a human donor who donated a stem cell graft to a child with acute myeloid leukemia. Both conserved end residues are part of each CDR3. D genes are given only for firm matches. The size of a clone is reported for some rows only, either as once, few or many, or as a class for expanded clones.

d_call j_call v_call clone_size cdr3_nt cdr3_aa
- TRBJ1-4 TRBV20-1 many TGCAGTGCTCCCCAAAATGAAAAACTGTTTTTT CSAPQNEKLFF
TRBD1 TRBJ1-1 TRBV20-1 many TGCAGTGCCCGTACAGGGGGCGAGGTCCTCACTGAAGCTTTCTTT CSARTGGEVLTEAFF
- TRBJ2-2 TRBV20-1 many TGCAGTGCTAGAGATCGGATGGACGGGGAGCTGTTTTTT CSARDRMDGELFF
TRBD1 TRBJ2-5 TRBV20-1 many TGCAGTGCTAGAAGACGACAGGGTGGGGCGCAATTAGGCCAGTACTTC CSARRRQGGAQLGQYF
TRBD1 TRBJ2-3 TRBV9 few TGTGCCAGCAGCGTCGGGACAGGGCCCACAGATACGCAGTATTTT CASSVGTGPTDTQYF
- TRBJ2-3 TRBV7-9 - TGTGCCAGCAGCCCCAGCGACGGTAGAGCTAGAGATACGCAGTATTTT CASSPSDGRARDTQYF
- TRBJ2-2 TRBV7-9 - TGTGCCAGCATGGGCGGGGAGCTGTTTTTT CASMGGELFF
- TRBJ2-7 TRBV5-6 - TGTGCCAGCAGCTTGCGGGGGCGCGCCTCCTACGAGCAGTACTTC CASSLRGRASYEQYF
TRBD1 TRBJ2-7 TRBV6-5 many TGTGCCACCCGACAGGGGATCGACGAGCAGTACTTC CATRQGIDEQYF
TRBD2 TRBJ2-7 TRBV7-6 many TGTGCCAGCAGCTTAGCGGCGGGGGGCGAGCAGTACTTC CASSLAAGGEQYF
- TRBJ1-2 TRBV20-1 many TGCAGTGCTCTCTATCGGGGGGGCTATGGCTACACCTTC CSALYRGGYGYTF
- TRBJ2-7 TRBV21-1 - TGTGCCAGCAGCACCGACGGACAGGTAGGACACGAGCAGTACTTC CASSTDGQVGHEQYF
TRBD2 TRBJ2-4 TRBV20-1 few TGCAGTGCTATGCCGACTAGCGGTAACAAAAACATTCAGTACTTC CSAMPTSGNKNIQYF
TRBD1 TRBJ2-7 TRBV7-6 - TGTGCCAGCAGCCCGGACAGGGGGCCCTACGAGCAGTACTTC CASSPDRGPYEQYF
- TRBJ2-4 TRBV5-8 - TGTGCCAGCAGCTTCTCCGGGCTGGGGAACATTCAGTACTTC CASSFSGLGNIQYF
TRBD1 TRBJ1-5 TRBV20-1 - TGCAGTGCTCGACAGGGCGCGGGTTTCAATCAGCCCCAGCATTTT CSARQGAGFNQPQHF
TRBD2 TRBJ2-3 TRBV9 many TGTGCCAGCAGCCTCCGACTAGCGGGAGGCACAGATACGCAGTATTTT CASSLRLAGGTDTQYF
- TRBJ1-2 TRBV9 many TGTGCCAGCAGCGTAGGGGGAGGCAGTCCTAACTATGGCTACACCTTC CASSVGGGSPNYGYTF
- TRBJ2-5 TRBV20-1 few TGCAGTGCTAGGCCCCTCCAGGGGTATGGGGAGACCCAGTACTTC CSARPLQGYGETQYF
- TRBJ2-7 TRBV5-5 - TGTGCCAGCAGCCGGGGGCCAGATCGGCTCGAGCAGTACTTC CASSRGPDRLEQYF
- TRBJ1-2 TRBV15 many TGTGCCACCAGCAGAGATAGTAGCGGGTCTCGGGGCTACACCTTC CATSRDSSGSRGYTF
- TRBJ1-4 TRBV4-1 - TGCGCCAGCAGCCAAGAGGGAGAAAAACTGTTTTTT CASSQEGEKLFF
- TRBJ2-4 TRBV6-5 many TGTGCCAGCAGTTACTCGGACAGAGGGGGCATTCAGTACTTC CASSYSDRGGIQYF
- TRBJ2-1 TRBV5-1 - TGCGCCAGCAGCCTGGAAGGACTCCAAGGGAATGAGCAGTTCTTC CASSLEGLQGNEQFF
- TRBJ2-7 TRBV29-1 many TGCAGCGTGAGCGGTGGAACTAACTACGAGCAGTACTTC CSVSGGTNYEQYF
- TRBJ1-1 TRBV29-1 many TGCAGCGTTTACCTTGGAGGATTGAAGACTGAAGCTTTCTTT CSVYLGGLKTEAFF
TRBD1 TRBJ1-1 TRBV7-9 - TGTGCCAGCAGCTCGGGACAGTCCCTGAACACTGAAGCTTTCTTT CASSSGQSLNTEAFF
- TRBJ2-1 TRBV20-1 many TGCAGTGCTAGTCAATCGGGGGGCGCCAATGAGCAGTTCTTC CSASQSGGANEQFF
- TRBJ2-5 TRBV6-5 few TGTGCCAGATGTCTCCGACAGGTCCAAGAGACCCAGTACTTC CARCLRQVQETQYF
- TRBJ2-5 TRBV7-2 few TGTGCCAGCAGCTTAAGGGAGCGGCTGGGAGAGACCCAGTACTTC CASSLRERLGETQYF
TRBD1 TRBJ2-1 TRBV5-1 many TGCGCCAGCAGCGAGGGACAGGGAGTCAGCGAGCAGTTCTTC CASSEGQGVSEQFF
- TRBJ1-2 TRBV5-5 few TGTGCCAGCAGCCCCTTTGACAGAAACTATGGCTACACCTTC CASSPFDRNYGYTF
TRBD2 TRBJ2-3 TRBV20-1 many TGCAGCACCCACGGGACTAGAGTAGATACGCAGTATTTT CSTHGTRVDTQYF
TRBD2 TRBJ2-1 TRBV7-2 few TGTGCCAGCAGCTTAGGGCCCGGACTAGCGGGTCCCAGCTCCTACAATGAGCAGTTCTTC CASSLGPGLAGPSSYNEQFF
- TRBJ1-6 TRBV20-1 many TGCAGTGCTCGAGCAGGTTTGGATTCACCCCTCCACTTT CSARAGLDSPLHF
- TRBJ1-2 TRBV5-1 many TGCGCCAGCAGCCTTCCGGGGGACTATGGCTACACCTTC CASSLPGDYGYTF
- TRBJ1-1 TRBV7-2 few TGTGCCAGCAGCCCCGGGGGGGCGGGAGACACTGAAGCTTTCTTT CASSPGGAGDTEAFF
- TRBJ1-3 TRBV18 - TGTGCCAGCTCACCGACAGGTCCTGGAAACACCATATATTTT CASSPTGPGNTIYF
- TRBJ2-2 TRBV20-1 - TGCAGTGCTAGAGAGGAGTTTGGACTCACCGGGGAGCTGTTTTTT CSAREEFGLTGELFF
TRBD1 TRBJ2-1 TRBV5-6 many TGTGCCAGCAGCTTGGCAGGGGGTATAAATGAGCAGTTCTTC CASSLAGGINEQFF
- TRBJ2-1 TRBV10-1 - TGCGCCAGCAGTGCGAACGAGGGAGTAAGGTACAATGAGCAGTTCTTC CASSANEGVRYNEQFF
- TRBJ1-1 TRBV7-2 few TGTGCCAGCAGCTTCGGGAGGGTTGAGTCTGAAGCTTTCTTT CASSFGRVESEAFF
- TRBJ2-2 TRBV12-3/TRBV12-4 few TGTGCCAGCAGTTTAGAGTGGAACACCGGGGAGCTGTTTTTT CASSLEWNTGELFF
TRBD1 TRBJ2-1 TRBV7-9 once TGTGCCAGCAGCCGGGACAGGGGGGTTAATGAGCAGTTCTTC CASSRDRGVNEQFF
- TRBJ2-7 TRBV6-2/TRBV6-3 - TGTGCCAGCAGTTACCGAGGTCAGGGACTCGAGTCCTACGAGCAGTACTTC CASSYRGQGLESYEQYF
TRBD1 TRBJ2-1 TRBV9 many TGTGCCAGCAGCGTAGAAATGGCGGGACAGGGGGCAGATGAGCAGTTCTTC CASSVEMAGQGADEQFF
TRBD1 TRBJ1-5 TRBV27 many TGTGCCAGCAGTAGACGTACAGGGGAGAGCAATCAGCCCCAGCATTTT CASSRRTGESNQPQHF
TRBD2 TRBJ2-2 TRBV7-2 many TGTGCCAGCAGCCCTCTAGCGGCGGGCACCGGGGAGCTGTTTTTT CASSPLAAGTGELFF
- TRBJ2-5 TRBV15 many TGTGCCACCAGCCTTACCGGGGCGGGGGAGACCCAGTACTTC CATSLTGAGETQYF